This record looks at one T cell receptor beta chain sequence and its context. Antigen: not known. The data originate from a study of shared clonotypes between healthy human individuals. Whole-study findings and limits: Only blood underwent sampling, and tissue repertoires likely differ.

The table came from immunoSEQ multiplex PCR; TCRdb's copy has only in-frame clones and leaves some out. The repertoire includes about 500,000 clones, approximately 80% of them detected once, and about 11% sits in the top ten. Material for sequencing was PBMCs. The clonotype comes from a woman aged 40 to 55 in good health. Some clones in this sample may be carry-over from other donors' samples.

This CDR3 reads CSVWLSGANVLTF. CDR3 coding DNA: TGCAGCGTTTGGCTCTCTGGGGCCAACGTCCTGACTTTC. The chain couples TRBV29-1 to TRBJ2-6; the D is unclear. CDR3 size: 13 residues. V was clipped by 5 bases and J by 0 bases, with 5 bases between them. CDR1 is SQVTM and CDR2 is ANQGSEA in the germline V gene.